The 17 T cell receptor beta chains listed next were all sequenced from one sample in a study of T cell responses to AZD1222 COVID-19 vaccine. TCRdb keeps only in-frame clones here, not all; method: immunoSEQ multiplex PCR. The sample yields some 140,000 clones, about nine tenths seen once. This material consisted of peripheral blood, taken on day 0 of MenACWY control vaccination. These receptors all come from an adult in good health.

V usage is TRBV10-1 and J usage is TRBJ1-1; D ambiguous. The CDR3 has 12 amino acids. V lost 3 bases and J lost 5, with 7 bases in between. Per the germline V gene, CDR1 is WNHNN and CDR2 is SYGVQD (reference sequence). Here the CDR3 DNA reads TGCGCCAGCAGTGATGGAAGGACTGAAGCTTTCTTT. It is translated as CASSDGRTEAFF.

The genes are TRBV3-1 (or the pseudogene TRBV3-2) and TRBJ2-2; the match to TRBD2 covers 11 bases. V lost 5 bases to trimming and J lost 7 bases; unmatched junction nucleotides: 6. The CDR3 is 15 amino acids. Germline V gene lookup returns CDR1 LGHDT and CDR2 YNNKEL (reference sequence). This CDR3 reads CASSGGLAVVGELFF. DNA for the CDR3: TGTGCCAGCAGCGGGGGACTAGCGGTCGTCGGGGAGCTGTTTTTT.

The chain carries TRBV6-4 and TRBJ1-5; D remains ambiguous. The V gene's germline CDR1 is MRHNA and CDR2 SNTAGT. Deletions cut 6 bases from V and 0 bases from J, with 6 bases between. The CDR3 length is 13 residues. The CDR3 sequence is CASSQDSNQPQHF. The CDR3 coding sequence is TGTGCCAGCAGCCAAGATAGCAATCAGCCCCAGCATTTT.

CDR3 DNA sequence: TGTGCCAGCAGCGCCCGGACTAGCGGGGATACGCAGTATTTT. It specifies CASSARTSGDTQYF. The V call is TRBV3-1 (or the pseudogene TRBV3-2), the J call TRBJ2-3; 11 bases fit TRBD2. With V trimmed by 5 bases and J by 6 bases, 4 bases remained unmatched. There are 14 residues in the CDR3. CDR1 LGHDT and CDR2 YNNKEL come from the germline V gene (reference sequence).

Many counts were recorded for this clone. The CDR3 reads CASSPRGNEKLFF. The CDR3, as DNA: TGTGCCAGCAGCCCGAGAGGGAATGAAAAACTGTTTTTT. The rearrangement links TRBV11-3 to TRBJ1-4, with no clear D. Germline V gene data show CDR1 as SGHNT and CDR2 as YENEEA. The CDR3 runs to 13 residues. The V end was cut by 5 bases, the J end by 5 bases, with 9 bases between.

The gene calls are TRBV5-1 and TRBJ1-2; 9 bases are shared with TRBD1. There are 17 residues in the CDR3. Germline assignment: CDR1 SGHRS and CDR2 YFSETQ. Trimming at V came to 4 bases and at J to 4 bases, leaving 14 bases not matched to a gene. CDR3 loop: CASSVPWYRGRSYGYTF. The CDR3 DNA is TGCGCCAGCAGCGTCCCCTGGTACAGGGGGCGTAGCTATGGCTACACCTTC.

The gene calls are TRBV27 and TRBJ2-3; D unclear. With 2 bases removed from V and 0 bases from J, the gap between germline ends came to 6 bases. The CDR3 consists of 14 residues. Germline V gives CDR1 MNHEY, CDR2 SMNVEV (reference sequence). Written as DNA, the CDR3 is TGTGCCAGCAGTTTAAGCATCAGCACAGATACGCAGTATTTT. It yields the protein CASSLSISTDTQYF.

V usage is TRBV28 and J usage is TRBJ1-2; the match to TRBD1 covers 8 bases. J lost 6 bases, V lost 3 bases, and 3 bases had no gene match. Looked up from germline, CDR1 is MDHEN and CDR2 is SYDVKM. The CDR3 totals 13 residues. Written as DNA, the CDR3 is TGTGCCAGCAGTTTTCGACAGGGGCATGGCTACACCTTC. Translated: CASSFRQGHGYTF.

The CDR3 bases are TGTGCCAGCAGTGATGGGGACATATACACCATATATTTT. This translates into CASSDGDIYTIYF. This chain connects TRBV25-1 to TRBJ1-3; maybe TRBD1 (6 bases). Trimming stripped 3 bases from V and 8 bases from J, with 11 bases between. The length of the CDR3 is 13 residues. The germline V gene encodes CDR1 MGHDK and CDR2 SYGVNS.

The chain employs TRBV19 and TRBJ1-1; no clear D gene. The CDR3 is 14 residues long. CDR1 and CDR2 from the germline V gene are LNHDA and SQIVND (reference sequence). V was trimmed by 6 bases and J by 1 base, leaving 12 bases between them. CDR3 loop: CASRKGPSNTEAFF. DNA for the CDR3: TGTGCCAGTAGGAAAGGACCCTCGAACACTGAAGCTTTCTTT.

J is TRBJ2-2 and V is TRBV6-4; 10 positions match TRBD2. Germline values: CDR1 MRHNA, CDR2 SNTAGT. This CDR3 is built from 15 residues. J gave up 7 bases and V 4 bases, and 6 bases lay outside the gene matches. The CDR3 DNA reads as TGTGCCAGCAGTGCGTCTAGCGGGAGTAGCGGGGAGCTGTTTTTT. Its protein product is CASSASSGSSGELFF.

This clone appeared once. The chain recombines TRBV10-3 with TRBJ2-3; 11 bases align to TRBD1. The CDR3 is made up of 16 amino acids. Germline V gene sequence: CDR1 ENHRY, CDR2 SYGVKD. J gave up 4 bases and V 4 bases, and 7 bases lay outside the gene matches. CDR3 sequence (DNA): TGTGCCATCAGTGGCGCCGGGACAGGGGGGTCAGATACGCAGTATTTT. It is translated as CAISGAGTGGSDTQYF.

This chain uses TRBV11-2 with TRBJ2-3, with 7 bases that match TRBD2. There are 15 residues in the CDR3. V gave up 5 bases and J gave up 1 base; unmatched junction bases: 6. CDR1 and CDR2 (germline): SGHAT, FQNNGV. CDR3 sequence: CASSRAGVGTDTQYF. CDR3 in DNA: TGTGCCAGCAGCCGCGCGGGGGTCGGCACAGATACGCAGTATTTT. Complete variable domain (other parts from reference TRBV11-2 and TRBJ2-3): EAGVAQSPRYKIIEKRQSVAFWCNPISGHATLYWYQQILGQGPKLLIQFQNNGVVDDSQLPKDRFSAERLKGVDSTLKIQPAKLEDSAVYLCASSRAGVGTDTQYFGPGTRLTVL.

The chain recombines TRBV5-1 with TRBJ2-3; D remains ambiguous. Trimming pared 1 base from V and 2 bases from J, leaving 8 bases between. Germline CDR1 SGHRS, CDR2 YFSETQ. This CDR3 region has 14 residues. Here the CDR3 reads CASSLLGITDTQYF. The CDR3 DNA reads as TGCGCCAGCAGCTTGTTAGGGATCACAGATACGCAGTATTTT.

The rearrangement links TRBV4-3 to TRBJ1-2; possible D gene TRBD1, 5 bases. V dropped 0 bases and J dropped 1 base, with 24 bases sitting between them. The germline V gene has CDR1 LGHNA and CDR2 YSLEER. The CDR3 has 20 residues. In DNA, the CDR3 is TGCGCCAGCAGCCAAGATGAGGTGTGGGGCGCGGTCTTCGATAACTATGGCTACACCTTC. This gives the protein CASSQDEVWGAVFDNYGYTF.

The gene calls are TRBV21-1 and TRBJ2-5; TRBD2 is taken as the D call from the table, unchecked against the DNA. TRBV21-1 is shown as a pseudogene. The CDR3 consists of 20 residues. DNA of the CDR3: TGTGCCAGCAGCAAAGCGGTCTCTTTAGCGGGAGGGCCTATTCAAGAGACCCAGTACTTC. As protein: CASSKAVSLAGGPIQETQYF.

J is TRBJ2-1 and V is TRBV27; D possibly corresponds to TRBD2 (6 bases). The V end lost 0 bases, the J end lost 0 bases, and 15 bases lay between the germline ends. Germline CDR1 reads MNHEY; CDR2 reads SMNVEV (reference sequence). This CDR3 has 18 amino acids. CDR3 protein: CASSLSTGLGISYNEQFF. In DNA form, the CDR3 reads TGTGCCAGCAGTTTATCGACGGGACTGGGGATCTCCTACAATGAGCAGTTCTTC.